This T cell receptor beta chain was observed in a study of shared clonotypes between healthy human individuals. V lost 7 bases to trimming and J lost 4 bases; unmatched junction nucleotides: 16. The CDR3 consists of 16 residues. The germline gives CDR1 LGHNT, CDR2 FRNRAP. On this clone: Antigen: not known.

Using immunoSEQ multiplex PCR, the repertoire was profiled, and TCRdb retains in-frame clones only, with some absent. Altogether around 320,000 clones are present, about nine tenths being singletons, with the ten largest covering around 15%. Study-wide points: A handful of donors showed sharing of about 5.5% of naive CD4 clonotypes.

The chain uses TRBV12-5 and TRBJ2-7, with 7 bases matching TRBD1. Sample: memory CD8+ T cells sorted from blood. Subset of the sample: CD45RO+ cells pooled with CCR7-negative TemRA cells. The source of this sequence is a man aged 18-30 years in good health. CDR3 amino acids: CASAPAPGTAWYEQYF. DNA of the CDR3: TGTGCTAGTGCCCCTGCGCCAGGGACAGCCTGGTACGAGCAGTACTTC.